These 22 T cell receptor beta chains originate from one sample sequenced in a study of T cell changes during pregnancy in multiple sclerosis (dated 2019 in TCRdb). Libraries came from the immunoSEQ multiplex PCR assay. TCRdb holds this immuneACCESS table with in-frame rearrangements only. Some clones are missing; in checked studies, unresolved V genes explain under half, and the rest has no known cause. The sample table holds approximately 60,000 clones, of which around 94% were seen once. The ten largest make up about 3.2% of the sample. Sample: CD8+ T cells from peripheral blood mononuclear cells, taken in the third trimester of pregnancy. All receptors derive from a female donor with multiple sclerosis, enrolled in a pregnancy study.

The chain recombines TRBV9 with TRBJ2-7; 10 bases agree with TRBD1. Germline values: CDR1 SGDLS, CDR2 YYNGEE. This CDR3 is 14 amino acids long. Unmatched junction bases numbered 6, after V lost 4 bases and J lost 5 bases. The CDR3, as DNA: TGTGCCAGCAGCTTCCGGGACAGGGGCCACGAGCAGTACTTC. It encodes CASSFRDRGHEQYF.

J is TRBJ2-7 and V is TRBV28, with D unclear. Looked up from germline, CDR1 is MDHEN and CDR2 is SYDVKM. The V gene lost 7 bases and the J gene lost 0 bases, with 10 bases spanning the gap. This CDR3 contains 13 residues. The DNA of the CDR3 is TGTGCCAGCATGCAGGCAGACTCCTACGAGCAGTACTTC. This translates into CASMQADSYEQYF. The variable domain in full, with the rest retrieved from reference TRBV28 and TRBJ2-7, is DVKVTQSSRYLVKRTGEKVFLECVQDMDHENMFWYRQDPGLGLRLIYFSYDVKMKEKGDIPEGYSVSREKKERFSLILESASTNQTSMYLCASMQADSYEQYFGPGTRLTVT.

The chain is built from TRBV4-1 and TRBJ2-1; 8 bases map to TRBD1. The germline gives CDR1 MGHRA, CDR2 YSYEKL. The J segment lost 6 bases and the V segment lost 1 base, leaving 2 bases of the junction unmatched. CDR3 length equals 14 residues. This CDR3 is CASSQGQGSNEQFF. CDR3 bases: TGCGCCAGCAGCCAAGGACAGGGGAGCAATGAGCAGTTCTTC.

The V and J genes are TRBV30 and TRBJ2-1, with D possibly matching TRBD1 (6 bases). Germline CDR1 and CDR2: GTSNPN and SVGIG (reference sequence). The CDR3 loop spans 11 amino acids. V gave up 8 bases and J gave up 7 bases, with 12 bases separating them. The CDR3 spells CAGGLGNEQFF. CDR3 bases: TGTGCCGGGGGCCTAGGGAATGAGCAGTTCTTC. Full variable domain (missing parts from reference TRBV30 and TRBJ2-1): SQTIHQWPATLVQPVGSPLSLECTVEGTSNPNLYWYRQAAGRGLQLLFYSVGIGQISSEVPQNLSASRPQDRQFILSSKKLLLSDSGFYLCAGGLGNEQFFGPGTRLTVL.

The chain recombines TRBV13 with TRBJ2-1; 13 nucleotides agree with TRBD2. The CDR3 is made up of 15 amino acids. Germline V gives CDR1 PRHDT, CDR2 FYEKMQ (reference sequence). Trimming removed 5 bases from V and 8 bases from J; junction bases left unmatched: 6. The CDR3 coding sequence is TGTGCCAGCAGCGCCGGGACTAGCGGGACGCATGAGCAGTTCTTC. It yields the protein CASSAGTSGTHEQFF.

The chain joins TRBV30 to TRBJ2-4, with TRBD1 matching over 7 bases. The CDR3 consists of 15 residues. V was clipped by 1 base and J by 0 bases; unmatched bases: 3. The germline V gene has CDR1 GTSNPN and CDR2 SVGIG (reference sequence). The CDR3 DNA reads TGTGCCTGGAGTGATGACAGGGAAGCCAAAAACATTCAGTACTTC. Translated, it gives CAWSDDREAKNIQYF.

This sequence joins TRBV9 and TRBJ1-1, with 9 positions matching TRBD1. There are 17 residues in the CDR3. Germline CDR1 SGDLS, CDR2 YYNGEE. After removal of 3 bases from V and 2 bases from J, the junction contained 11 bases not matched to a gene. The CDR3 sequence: CASSEPPTGGLNTEAFF. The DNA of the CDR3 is TGTGCCAGCAGCGAGCCCCCGACAGGGGGGCTTAACACTGAAGCTTTCTTT.

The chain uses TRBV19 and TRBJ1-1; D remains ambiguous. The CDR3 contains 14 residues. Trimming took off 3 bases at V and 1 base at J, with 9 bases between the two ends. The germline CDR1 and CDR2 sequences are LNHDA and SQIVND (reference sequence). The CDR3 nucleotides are TGTGCCAGTAGTATTGGACGGGGGAACACTGAAGCTTTCTTT. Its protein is CASSIGRGNTEAFF.

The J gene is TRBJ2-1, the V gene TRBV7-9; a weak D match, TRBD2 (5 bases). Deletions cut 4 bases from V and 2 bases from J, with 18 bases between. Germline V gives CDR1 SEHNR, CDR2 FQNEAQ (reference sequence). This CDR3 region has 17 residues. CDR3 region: CASSCHFSSNAYNEQFF. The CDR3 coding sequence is TGTGCCAGCAGCTGCCACTTTTCTAGCAATGCCTACAATGAGCAGTTCTTC.

CDR3 in amino acids: CASSERDSLAYEQYF. The CDR3 DNA follows: TGTGCCAGCAGCGAGAGGGACAGCTTAGCTTACGAGCAGTACTTC. The V gene is TRBV6-1, the J gene TRBJ2-7; 7 positions match TRBD1. The junction had 12 bases not matched to a gene; V was cut back by 6 bases and J by 4 bases. The CDR3 length is 15 residues. CDR1 is MNHNS, CDR2 SASEGT, per germline.

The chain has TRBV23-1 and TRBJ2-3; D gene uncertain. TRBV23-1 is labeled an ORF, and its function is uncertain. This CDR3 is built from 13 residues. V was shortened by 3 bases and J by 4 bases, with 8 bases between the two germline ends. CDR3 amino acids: CASSHRDPDTQYF. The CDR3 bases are TGCGCCAGCAGTCACCGAGATCCAGATACGCAGTATTTT.

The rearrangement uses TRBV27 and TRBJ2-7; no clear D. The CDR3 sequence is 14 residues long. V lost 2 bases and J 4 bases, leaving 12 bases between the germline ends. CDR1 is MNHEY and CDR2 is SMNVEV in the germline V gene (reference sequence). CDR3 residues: CASSLSQPIYEQYF. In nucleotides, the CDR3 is TGTGCCAGCAGTTTAAGCCAACCAATATACGAGCAGTACTTC.

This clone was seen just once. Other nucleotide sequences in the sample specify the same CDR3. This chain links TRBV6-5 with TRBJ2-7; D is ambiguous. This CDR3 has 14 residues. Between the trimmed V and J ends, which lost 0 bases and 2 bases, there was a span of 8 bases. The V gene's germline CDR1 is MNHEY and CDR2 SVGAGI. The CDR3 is CASSYSGQPYEQYF. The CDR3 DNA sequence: TGTGCCAGCAGTTACTCTGGCCAACCCTACGAGCAGTACTTC.

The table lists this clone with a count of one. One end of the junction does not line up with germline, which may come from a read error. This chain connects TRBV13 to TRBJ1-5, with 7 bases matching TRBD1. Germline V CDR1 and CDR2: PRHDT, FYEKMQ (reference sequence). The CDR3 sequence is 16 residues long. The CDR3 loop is CASSVGTGDSNQPQHF. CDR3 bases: TGTGCCAGCAGCGTAGGAACAGGGGACTCCAATCAGCCCCAGCATTTT.

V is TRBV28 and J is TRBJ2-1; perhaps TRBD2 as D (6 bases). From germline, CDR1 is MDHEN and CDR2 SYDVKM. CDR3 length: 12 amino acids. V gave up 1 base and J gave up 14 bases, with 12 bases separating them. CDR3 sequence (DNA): TGTGCCAGCAGTTTATCCGGGACTCCCAAGTTCTTC. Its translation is CASSLSGTPKFF.

DNA for the CDR3: TGCGCCAGCAGCCTCCGCGGGACAGACTACGAGCAGTACTTC. It codes for CASSLRGTDYEQYF. This chain links TRBV4-1 with TRBJ2-7; possible D gene TRBD1, 7 bases. V shed 4 bases and J shed 3 bases, with 13 bases lying between them. This CDR3 has 14 amino acids. In germline, CDR1 is MGHRA, CDR2 YSYEKL.

The CDR3 region has the DNA TGTGCCAGCAGACCCGGGACTAGCGGGAATGAGCAGTTCTTC. Protein product: CASRPGTSGNEQFF. The rearrangement uses TRBV13 and TRBJ2-1, with 12 bases fitting TRBD2. Per germline, CDR1 PRHDT and CDR2 FYEKMQ (reference sequence). With V trimmed by 6 bases and J by 7 bases, 4 bases remained unmatched. The CDR3 consists of 14 residues.

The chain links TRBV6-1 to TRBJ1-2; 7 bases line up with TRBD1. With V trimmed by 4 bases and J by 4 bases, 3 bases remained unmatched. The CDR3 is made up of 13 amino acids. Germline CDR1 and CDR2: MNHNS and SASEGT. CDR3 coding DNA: TGTGCCAGCAGTGTTAAGGGGGCCTATGGCTACACCTTC. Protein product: CASSVKGAYGYTF.

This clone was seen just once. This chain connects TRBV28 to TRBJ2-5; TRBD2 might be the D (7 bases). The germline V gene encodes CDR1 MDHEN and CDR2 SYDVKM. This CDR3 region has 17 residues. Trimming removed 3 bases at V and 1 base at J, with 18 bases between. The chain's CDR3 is CASSFLVGGPFQETQYF. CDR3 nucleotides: TGTGCCAGCAGTTTCCTGGTGGGGGGGCCGTTCCAAGAGACCCAGTACTTC.

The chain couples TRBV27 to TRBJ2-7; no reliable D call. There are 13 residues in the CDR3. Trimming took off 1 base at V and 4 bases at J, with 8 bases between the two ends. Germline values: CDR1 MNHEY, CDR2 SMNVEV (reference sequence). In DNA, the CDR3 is TGTGCCAGCAGTTTATTGCACGGGTACGAGCAGTACTTC. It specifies CASSLLHGYEQYF.

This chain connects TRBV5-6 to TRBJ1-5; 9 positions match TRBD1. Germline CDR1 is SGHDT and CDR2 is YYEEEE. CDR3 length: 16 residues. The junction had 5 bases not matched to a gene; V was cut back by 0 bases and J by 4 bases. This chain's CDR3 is CASSLGTGEINQPQHF. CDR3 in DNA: TGTGCCAGCAGCTTGGGGACAGGGGAGATTAATCAGCCCCAGCATTTT.

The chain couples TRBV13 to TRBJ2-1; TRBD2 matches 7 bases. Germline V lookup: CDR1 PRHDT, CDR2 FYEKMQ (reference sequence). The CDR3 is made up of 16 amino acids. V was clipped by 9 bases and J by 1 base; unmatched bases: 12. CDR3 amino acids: CASASGEGRSYNEQFF. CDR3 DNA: TGTGCCAGTGCGAGTGGGGAGGGCCGTTCCTACAATGAGCAGTTCTTC.